Reported below is one TCR beta chain. These data originate in a study of blood T cell repertoires in COVID-19. Study overall: Material from acute and convalescent COVID-19 was sourced from the United States, Italy and Spain.

Profiled with immunoSEQ multiplex PCR; TCRdb holds only in-frame clones, not every one. The sample yields some 450,000 clones, over 85% seen once. Patients in Seattle were enrolled during active infection, then followed longitudinally. Germline V gene lookup returns CDR1 KGHDR and CDR2 SFDVKD. This CDR3 is built from 14 residues. The V end was cut by 3 bases, the J end by 4 bases, with 8 bases between. The chain is built from TRBV24-1 and TRBJ2-2, with unresolved D. This clonotype was sampled from a man aged 18 to 30 with COVID-19, enrolled during active disease. Sample: peripheral blood. DNA for the CDR3: TGTGCCACCAGTGATCCACAGTTCACCGGGGAGCTGTTTTTT. Its protein is CATSDPQFTGELFF.